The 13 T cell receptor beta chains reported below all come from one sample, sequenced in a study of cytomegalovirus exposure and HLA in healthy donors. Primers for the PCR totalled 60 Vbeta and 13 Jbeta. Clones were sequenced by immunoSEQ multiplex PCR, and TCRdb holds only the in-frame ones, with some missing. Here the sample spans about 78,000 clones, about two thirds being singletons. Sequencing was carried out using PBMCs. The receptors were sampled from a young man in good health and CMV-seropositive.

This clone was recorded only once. The DNA of the CDR3 is TGTGCCAGCAGCTCTATAAGCCCGGGTTTAAGGAATGAAAAACTGTTTTTT. Translation: CASSSISPGLRNEKLFF. This chain uses TRBV5-5 with TRBJ1-4; D call uncertain. V shed 3 bases and J shed 5 bases, with 20 bases lying between them. This CDR3 has 17 amino acids. The germline CDR1 and CDR2 sequences are SGHKS and YYEKEE (reference sequence).

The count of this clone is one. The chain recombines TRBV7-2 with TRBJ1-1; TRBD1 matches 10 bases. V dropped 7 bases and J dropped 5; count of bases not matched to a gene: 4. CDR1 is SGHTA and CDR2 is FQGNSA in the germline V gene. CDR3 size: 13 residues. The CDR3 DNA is TGTGCCAGCAAGGGACAGGGGAATACTGAAGCTTTCTTT. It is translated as CASKGQGNTEAFF.

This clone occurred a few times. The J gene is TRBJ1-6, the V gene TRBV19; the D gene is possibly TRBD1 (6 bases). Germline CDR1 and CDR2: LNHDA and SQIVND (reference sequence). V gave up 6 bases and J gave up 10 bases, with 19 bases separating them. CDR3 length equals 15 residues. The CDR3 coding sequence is TGTGCCAGTAGCCCAGAAACAGGGATTGGCTCACCCCTCCACTTT. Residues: CASSPETGIGSPLHF.

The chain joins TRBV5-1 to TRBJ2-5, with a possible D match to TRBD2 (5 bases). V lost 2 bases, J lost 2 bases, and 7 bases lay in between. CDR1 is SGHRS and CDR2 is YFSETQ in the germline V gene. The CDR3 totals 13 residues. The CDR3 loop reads CASSFRTQETQYF. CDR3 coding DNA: TGCGCCAGCAGCTTTAGGACTCAAGAGACCCAGTACTTC.

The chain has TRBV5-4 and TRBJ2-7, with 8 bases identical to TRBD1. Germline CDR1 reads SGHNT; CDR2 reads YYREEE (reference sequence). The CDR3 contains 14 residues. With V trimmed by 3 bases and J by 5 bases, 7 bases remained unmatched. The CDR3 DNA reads TGTGCCAGCAGCTCGCAGACAGGGGTGAACGAGCAGTACTTC. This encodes CASSSQTGVNEQYF.

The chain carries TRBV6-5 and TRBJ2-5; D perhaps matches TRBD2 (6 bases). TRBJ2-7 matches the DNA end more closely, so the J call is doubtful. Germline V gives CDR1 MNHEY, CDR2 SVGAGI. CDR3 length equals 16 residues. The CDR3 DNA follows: TGTGCCAGCAGTTACTCCGGGACTCCGCGGGTCTACGAGCAGTACTTC. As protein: CASSYSGTPRVYEQYF.

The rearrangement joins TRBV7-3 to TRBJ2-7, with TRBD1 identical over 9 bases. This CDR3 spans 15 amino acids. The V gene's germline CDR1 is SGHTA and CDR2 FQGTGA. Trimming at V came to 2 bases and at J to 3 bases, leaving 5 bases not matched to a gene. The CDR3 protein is CASSLLTGQGYEQYF. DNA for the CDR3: TGTGCCAGCAGCTTACTTACGGGACAGGGCTACGAGCAGTACTTC.

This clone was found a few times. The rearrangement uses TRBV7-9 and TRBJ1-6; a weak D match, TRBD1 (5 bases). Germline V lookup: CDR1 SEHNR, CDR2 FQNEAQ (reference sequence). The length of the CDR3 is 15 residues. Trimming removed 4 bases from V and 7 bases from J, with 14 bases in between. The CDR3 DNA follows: TGTGCCAGCAGCTGGGGCAGTGCCCGAAATTCACCCCTCCACTTT. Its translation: CASSWGSARNSPLHF. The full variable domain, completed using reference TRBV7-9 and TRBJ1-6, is DTGVSQNPRHKITKRGQNVTFRCDPISEHNRLYWYRQTLGQGPEFLTYFQNEAQLEKSRLLSDRFSAERPKGSFSTLEIQRTEQGDSAMYLCASSWGSARNSPLHFGNGTRLTVT.

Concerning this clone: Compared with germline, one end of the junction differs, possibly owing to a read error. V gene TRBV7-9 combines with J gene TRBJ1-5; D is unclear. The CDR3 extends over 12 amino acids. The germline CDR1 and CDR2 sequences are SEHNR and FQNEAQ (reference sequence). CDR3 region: CSSSPGNQPQHF. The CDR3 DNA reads TGTTCCAGCAGCCCGGGGAATCAGCCCCAGCATTTT.

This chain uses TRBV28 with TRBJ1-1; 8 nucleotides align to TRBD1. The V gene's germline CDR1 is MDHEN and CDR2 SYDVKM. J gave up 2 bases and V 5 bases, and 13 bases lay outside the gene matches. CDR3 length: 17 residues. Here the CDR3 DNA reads TGTGCCAGCAGTCCACTTTTCAGGGGGCCAGGAAACACTGAAGCTTTCTTT. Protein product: CASSPLFRGPGNTEAFF.

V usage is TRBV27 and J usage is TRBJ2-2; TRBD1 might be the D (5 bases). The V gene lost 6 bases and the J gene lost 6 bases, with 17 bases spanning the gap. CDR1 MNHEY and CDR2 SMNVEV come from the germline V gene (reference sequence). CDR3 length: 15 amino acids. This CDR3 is CASRRLPQDPGELFF. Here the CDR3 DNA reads TGTGCCAGCAGGAGACTCCCACAGGACCCCGGGGAGCTGTTTTTT.

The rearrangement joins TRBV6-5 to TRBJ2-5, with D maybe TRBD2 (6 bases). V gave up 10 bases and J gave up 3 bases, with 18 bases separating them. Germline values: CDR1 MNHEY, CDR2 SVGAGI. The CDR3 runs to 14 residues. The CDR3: CATWRGWGEETQYF. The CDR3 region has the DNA TGTGCCACCTGGCGGGGTTGGGGGGAAGAGACCCAGTACTTC.

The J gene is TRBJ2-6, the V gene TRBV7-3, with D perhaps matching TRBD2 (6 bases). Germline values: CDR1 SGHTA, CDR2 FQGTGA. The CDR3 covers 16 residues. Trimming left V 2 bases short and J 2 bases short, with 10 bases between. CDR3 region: CASSLSGGPGANVLTF. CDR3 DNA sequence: TGTGCCAGCAGCTTATCAGGAGGGCCTGGGGCCAACGTCCTGACTTTC.